These T cell receptor beta chains were read from a single sample in a study of cytomegalovirus exposure and HLA in healthy donors. The data were produced by immunoSEQ multiplex PCR, yet TCRdb's version contains in-frame clones alone and is incomplete. The profile shows 150,000 to 200,000 clones, about 59% of them singletons. Sequencing was carried out using PBMCs. The receptors derive from a man in his forties in good health and CMV-seronegative. Each CDR3 is given with its conserved first and last residue. The order of the fields is clone size, D gene, V gene, J gene, CDR3 protein, CDR3 DNA. The D gene is left open where the match is weak. Only part of the rows carry a size: once, few, many, or a class if the clone is expanded.

clone size: once
D gene: TRBD1
V gene: TRBV5-1
J gene: TRBJ1-2
CDR3 protein: CASNRRTGDNYGYTF
CDR3 DNA: TGCGCCAGCAACCGACGGACAGGGGATAACTATGGCTACACCTTC

clone size: few
D gene: -
V gene: TRBV5-1
J gene: TRBJ1-1
CDR3 protein: CASSPLGRQGGF
CDR3 DNA: TGCGCCAGCAGCCCCTTGGGAAGGCAGGGCGGATTT

clone size: -
D gene: TRBD1
V gene: TRBV28
J gene: TRBJ2-3
CDR3 protein: CASRFPGQGADTQYF
CDR3 DNA: TGTGCCAGCAGATTTCCGGGACAGGGGGCAGATACGCAGTATTTT

clone size: once
D gene: -
V gene: TRBV5-4
J gene: TRBJ2-5
CDR3 protein: CASSAGQNTFETQYF
CDR3 DNA: TGTGCCAGCAGCGCGGGACAGAACACTTTTGAGACCCAGTACTTC

clone size: -
D gene: TRBD2
V gene: TRBV6-5
J gene: TRBJ2-5
CDR3 protein: CASSYSRLAGDETQYF
CDR3 DNA: TGTGCCAGCAGTTACTCGAGACTGGCGGGGGACGAGACCCAGTACTTC

clone size: -
D gene: -
V gene: TRBV4-1
J gene: TRBJ2-7
CDR3 protein: CASSPRAGDSWEQYF
CDR3 DNA: TGCGCCAGCAGCCCCCGAGCAGGGGATTCGTGGGAGCAGTACTTC

clone size: -
D gene: -
V gene: TRBV29-1
J gene: TRBJ1-2
CDR3 protein: CSATRGGGYTF
CDR3 DNA: TGCAGCGCAACCAGGGGTGGTGGCTACACCTTC

clone size: few
D gene: TRBD1
V gene: TRBV28
J gene: TRBJ2-7
CDR3 protein: CASSLEGTASYEQYF
CDR3 DNA: TGTGCCAGCAGTTTAGAGGGGACAGCGTCCTACGAGCAGTACTTC

clone size: -
D gene: -
V gene: TRBV4-2
J gene: TRBJ2-2
CDR3 protein: CASSQLTGELFF
CDR3 DNA: TGTGCCAGCAGCCAACTTACCGGGGAGCTGTTTTTT

clone size: few
D gene: TRBD1
V gene: TRBV5-4
J gene: TRBJ2-7
CDR3 protein: CASSLGTGPYEQYF
CDR3 DNA: TGTGCCAGCAGCCTGGGGACAGGCCCCTACGAGCAGTACTTC

clone size: -
D gene: -
V gene: TRBV7-3
J gene: TRBJ2-3
CDR3 protein: CASSLGLSTDTQYF
CDR3 DNA: TGTGCCAGCAGCTTAGGGCTTAGCACAGATACGCAGTATTTT

clone size: -
D gene: TRBD1
V gene: TRBV29-1
J gene: TRBJ2-7
CDR3 protein: CSVEAPGQQSSYEQYF
CDR3 DNA: TGCAGCGTTGAAGCCCCGGGACAGCAGAGCTCCTACGAGCAGTACTTC

clone size: -
D gene: -
V gene: TRBV28
J gene: TRBJ2-7
CDR3 protein: CASSPGQEQYF
CDR3 DNA: TGTGCCAGCAGTCCTGGTCAGGAGCAGTACTTC

clone size: -
D gene: TRBD1
V gene: TRBV9
J gene: TRBJ2-1
CDR3 protein: CASSVEDRTGNEQFF
CDR3 DNA: TGTGCCAGCAGCGTAGAGGACAGGACCGGGAATGAGCAGTTCTTC

clone size: -
D gene: -
V gene: TRBV28
J gene: TRBJ1-5
CDR3 protein: CASTGGPQPQHF
CDR3 DNA: TGTGCCAGCACCGGGGGGCCCCAGCCCCAGCATTTT

clone size: once
D gene: -
V gene: TRBV27
J gene: TRBJ2-7
CDR3 protein: CASRQQGSYEQYF
CDR3 DNA: TGTGCCAGCAGACAACAGGGATCCTACGAGCAGTACTTC

clone size: -
D gene: TRBD2
V gene: TRBV9
J gene: TRBJ2-5
CDR3 protein: CASSALAGEVLETQYF
CDR3 DNA: TGTGCCAGCAGCGCCCTAGCGGGAGAGGTTTTAGAGACCCAGTACTTC

clone size: -
D gene: TRBD1
V gene: TRBV29-1
J gene: TRBJ2-7
CDR3 protein: CSVDAGGPYEQYF
CDR3 DNA: TGCAGCGTTGATGCAGGGGGACCCTACGAGCAGTACTTC

clone size: few
D gene: -
V gene: TRBV7-3
J gene: TRBJ2-1
CDR3 protein: CASSLTVGGNEQFF
CDR3 DNA: TGTGCCAGCAGCTTAACGGTGGGAGGCAATGAGCAGTTCTTC

clone size: few
D gene: -
V gene: TRBV30
J gene: TRBJ1-1
CDR3 protein: CAWGEGLDTEAFF
CDR3 DNA: TGTGCCTGGGGGGAGGGGTTGGACACTGAAGCTTTCTTT

clone size: -
D gene: -
V gene: TRBV5-4
J gene: TRBJ1-4
CDR3 protein: CASSLPREKLFF
CDR3 DNA: TGTGCCAGCAGCCTTCCGCGCGAAAAACTGTTTTTT

clone size: -
D gene: -
V gene: TRBV7-6
J gene: TRBJ2-1
CDR3 protein: CASSPPRGETDNEQFF
CDR3 DNA: TGTGCCAGCAGCCCCCCCAGGGGCGAGACTGACAATGAGCAGTTCTTC

clone size: -
D gene: TRBD2
V gene: TRBV4-2
J gene: TRBJ2-7
CDR3 protein: CASSQESSGAYYEQYF
CDR3 DNA: TGTGCCAGCAGCCAAGAATCCAGCGGGGCTTACTACGAGCAGTACTTC

clone size: once
D gene: -
V gene: TRBV19
J gene: TRBJ2-6
CDR3 protein: CASSRSGYGANVLTF
CDR3 DNA: TGTGCCAGTAGTAGGTCAGGGTACGGGGCCAACGTCCTGACTTTC

clone size: -
D gene: -
V gene: TRBV18
J gene: TRBJ1-5
CDR3 protein: CASSATGGALQHF
CDR3 DNA: TGTGCCAGCTCAGCGACTGGCGGGGCCCTCCAGCATTTT

clone size: few
D gene: -
V gene: TRBV2
J gene: TRBJ2-1
CDR3 protein: CASRRGGNNEQFF
CDR3 DNA: TGTGCCAGCAGACGAGGTGGTAACAATGAGCAGTTCTTC

clone size: -
D gene: -
V gene: TRBV7-2
J gene: TRBJ2-3
CDR3 protein: CASSLEYGGASDTQYF
CDR3 DNA: TGTGCCAGCAGCTTAGAGTATGGCGGTGCCTCGGATACGCAGTATTTT

clone size: -
D gene: TRBD1
V gene: TRBV27
J gene: TRBJ1-2
CDR3 protein: CASSLSGGPGTF
CDR3 DNA: TGTGCCAGCAGTTTATCAGGGGGCCCGGGCACCTTC

clone size: -
D gene: TRBD2
V gene: TRBV6-1
J gene: TRBJ2-7
CDR3 protein: CASSSASSGSYEQYF
CDR3 DNA: TGTGCCAGCAGTTCCGCTTCTAGCGGGTCCTACGAGCAGTACTTC

clone size: -
D gene: -
V gene: TRBV29-1
J gene: TRBJ2-3
CDR3 protein: CSVEEGQSTQYF
CDR3 DNA: TGCAGCGTTGAAGAAGGACAGAGTACGCAGTATTTT

clone size: few
D gene: -
V gene: TRBV7-9
J gene: TRBJ2-1
CDR3 protein: CASTPDSSYNEQFF
CDR3 DNA: TGTGCCAGCACCCCTGACAGTTCCTACAATGAGCAGTTCTTC

clone size: -
D gene: -
V gene: TRBV28
J gene: TRBJ2-5
CDR3 protein: CASRRPGQSTYF
CDR3 DNA: TGTGCCAGCAGGAGACCCGGACAGTCAACGTACTTC

clone size: few
D gene: TRBD1
V gene: TRBV29-1
J gene: TRBJ1-1
CDR3 protein: CSVAGQGIMNTEAFF
CDR3 DNA: TGCAGCGTTGCCGGACAGGGGATCATGAACACTGAAGCTTTCTTT

clone size: few
D gene: -
V gene: TRBV7-9
J gene: TRBJ2-1
CDR3 protein: CASSLGLLEDEQFF
CDR3 DNA: TGTGCCAGCAGCCTTGGACTATTGGAGGATGAGCAGTTCTTC

clone size: few
D gene: -
V gene: TRBV5-1
J gene: TRBJ2-7
CDR3 protein: CASSLDRVHEQYF
CDR3 DNA: TGCGCCAGCAGCTTGGACAGAGTCCACGAGCAGTACTTC

clone size: few
D gene: -
V gene: TRBV5-1
J gene: TRBJ2-7
CDR3 protein: CASSLKQDEQYF
CDR3 DNA: TGCGCCAGCAGCTTAAAACAGGACGAGCAGTACTTC

clone size: few
D gene: TRBD2
V gene: TRBV10-3
J gene: TRBJ2-5
CDR3 protein: CAIWTSGQETQYF
CDR3 DNA: TGTGCCATTTGGACTAGCGGCCAAGAGACCCAGTACTTC

clone size: -
D gene: -
V gene: TRBV5-8
J gene: TRBJ2-1
CDR3 protein: CASSISRTARMSRFF
CDR3 DNA: TGTGCCAGCAGCATCTCAAGGACAGCAAGAATGTCCAGGTTCTTC

clone size: -
D gene: TRBD1
V gene: TRBV27
J gene: TRBJ2-5
CDR3 protein: CASSSMGDRVRETQYF
CDR3 DNA: TGTGCCAGCAGTTCTATGGGAGACAGGGTTCGGGAGACCCAGTACTTC

clone size: -
D gene: TRBD1
V gene: TRBV6-1
J gene: TRBJ2-3
CDR3 protein: CASSPMGTAQYF
CDR3 DNA: TGTGCCAGCAGTCCCATGGGGACAGCGCAGTATTTT

clone size: -
D gene: TRBD1
V gene: TRBV6-1
J gene: TRBJ1-1
CDR3 protein: CASTPLTGRNTEAFF
CDR3 DNA: TGTGCCAGCACCCCCTTGACAGGGCGGAACACTGAAGCTTTCTTT

clone size: -
D gene: -
V gene: TRBV18
J gene: TRBJ2-1
CDR3 protein: CASSPSTGINEQFF
CDR3 DNA: TGTGCCAGCTCACCAAGCACAGGGATAAATGAGCAGTTCTTC

clone size: -
D gene: TRBD1
V gene: TRBV19
J gene: TRBJ1-3
CDR3 protein: CATTRDSSGNTIYF
CDR3 DNA: TGTGCCACCACCCGGGACAGCTCTGGAAACACCATATATTTT

clone size: once
D gene: -
V gene: TRBV6-1
J gene: TRBJ1-5
CDR3 protein: CASSVSENQPQHF
CDR3 DNA: TGTGCCAGCTCAGTCAGTGAAAATCAGCCCCAGCATTTT

clone size: -
D gene: TRBD1
V gene: TRBV6-5
J gene: TRBJ2-4
CDR3 protein: CASSLDRDRNIQYF
CDR3 DNA: TGTGCCAGCAGTTTGGACAGGGACAGGAACATTCAGTACTTC

clone size: -
D gene: TRBD1
V gene: TRBV28
J gene: TRBJ2-2
CDR3 protein: CASRPQGASGELFF
CDR3 DNA: TGTGCCAGCAGACCTCAGGGGGCCTCCGGGGAGCTGTTTTTT

clone size: -
D gene: -
V gene: TRBV11-1
J gene: TRBJ2-3
CDR3 protein: CASSLTGSTDTQYF
CDR3 DNA: TGTGCCAGCAGCTTAACGGGGAGCACAGATACGCAGTATTTT

clone size: -
D gene: TRBD2
V gene: TRBV2
J gene: TRBJ2-3
CDR3 protein: CASSARRGTDTQYF
CDR3 DNA: TGTGCCAGCAGTGCTAGGCGGGGGACAGATACGCAGTATTTT